The clone carrying this T cell receptor beta chain has just a few counts. Its antigen is not identified. These data belong to a study of T-cell memory formation after mild COVID-19. For the study at large: Largely, TCR clusters stayed within a single donor.

Sample barcodes and UMIs were carried by the TCR alpha and TCR beta cDNA libraries that 5'RACE generated with constant-segment primers. MiXCR, run by TCRdb on the 5' RACE reads, gives a single entry per CDR3 protein. Of about 290,000 distinct CDR3 sequences in the sample, 15% to 20% are singletons; the top ten hold more than 20%. Study-wide results and limits: Researchers found some responding clones in pre-infection memory, a sign that cross-reactive memory joined.

The specimen sequenced was PBMCs or a T cell subset sorted from them (not recorded which). This sequence originates from a man aged 18 to 35 who had mild COVID-19 (a few samples of this study predate the infection). Cell type and time point are not known.

CDR3 amino acids: CASSLPRRNNEQFF. The CDR3 DNA sequence: TGCGCCAGCAGCTTACCCCGACGGAACAATGAGCAGTTCTTC. The chain recombines TRBV5-1 with TRBJ2-1; D remains unclear. The CDR3 is 14 amino acids. Trimming left V 2 bases short and J 5 bases short, with 11 bases between. Germline lookup yields CDR1 SGHRS and CDR2 YFSETQ.